Following are 22 T cell receptor beta chains from one sample sequenced in a study of T cell responses to AZD1222 COVID-19 vaccine. TCRdb's copy holds only in-frame clones and misses some; the assay was immunoSEQ multiplex PCR. The top ten hold roughly 15% of the sample, which has about 110,000 clones, over 85% seen once. Here the sequenced sample was peripheral blood, taken 28 days after the second AZD1222 dose. Receptors originate from an adult who received the AZD1222 COVID-19 vaccine.

The J gene is TRBJ1-1, the V gene TRBV18; 9 positions agree with TRBD1. The CDR3 spans 13 residues. Germline CDR1 reads KGHSH; CDR2 reads LQKENI. V gave up 3 bases and J gave up 7 bases; unmatched junction bases: 3. The DNA for the CDR3 is TGTGCCAGCTCACCGGGGACAGGGTTTGAAGCTTTCTTT. It encodes CASSPGTGFEAFF. The full variable domain, its missing parts supplied by reference TRBV18 and TRBJ1-1, is NAGVMQNPRHLVRRRGQEARLRCSPMKGHSHVYWYRQLPEEGLKFMVYLQKENIIDESGMPKERFSAEFPKEGPSILRIQQVVRGDSAAYFCASSPGTGFEAFFGQGTRLTVV.

The chain carries TRBV6-1 and TRBJ1-3, with a possible D match to TRBD1 (5 bases). Germline assignment: CDR1 MNHNS and CDR2 SASEGT. V lost 5 bases and J lost 0, with 11 bases in between. CDR3 length equals 15 residues. The DNA for the CDR3 is TGTGCCAGCAGTCCACAGGCCCGCTCTGGAAACACCATATATTTT. Its translation is CASSPQARSGNTIYF.

This chain links TRBV19 with TRBJ2-5, with D tentatively TRBD1 (6 bases). Looked up from germline, CDR1 is LNHDA and CDR2 is SQIVND (reference sequence). V dropped 4 bases and J dropped 2 bases, with 8 bases sitting between them. This CDR3 is built from 13 residues. CDR3 amino acids: CASSTGQQETQYF. The DNA of the CDR3 is TGTGCCAGTAGTACCGGACAGCAAGAGACCCAGTACTTC.

This rearrangement joins TRBV4-1 to TRBJ1-2; possible D gene TRBD1, 6 bases. This CDR3 has 15 amino acids. CDR1 and CDR2 from the germline V gene are MGHRA and YSYEKL. Trimming removed 0 bases from V and 8 bases from J, with 16 bases in between. Written as DNA, the CDR3 is TGCGCCAGCAGCCAAGAGGTTACAGGGCTAAGAGGCTACACCTTC. It codes for CASSQEVTGLRGYTF.

The DNA for the CDR3 is TGTGCCAGCAGGACGGATTCTGGGGCCAACGTCCTGACTTTC. Translation gives CASRTDSGANVLTF. The chain uses TRBV6-5 and TRBJ2-6, with D uncertain. The CDR3 covers 14 residues. The germline gives CDR1 MNHEY, CDR2 SVGAGI. The ends were cut back, 6 bases at V and 1 base at J, with 7 bases in the middle.

The V call is TRBV11-2, the J call TRBJ2-7; D not certain. This CDR3 spans 13 amino acids. Trimming removed 2 bases from V and 3 bases from J, with 8 bases in between. Germline V gene data show CDR1 as SGHAT and CDR2 as FQNNGV. In nucleotides, the CDR3 is TGTGCCAGCAGCTTAACCAGGTTCTACGAGCAGTACTTC. It encodes CASSLTRFYEQYF.

The chain couples TRBV3-1 (or the pseudogene TRBV3-2) to TRBJ2-5, with D unclear. CDR1 is LGHDT and CDR2 is YNNKEL in the germline V gene (reference sequence). The V end was cut by 5 bases, the J end by 1 base, with 5 bases between. This CDR3 spans 12 amino acids. CDR3 nucleotide sequence: TGTGCCAGCAGCTATAGCCAAGAGACCCAGTACTTC. This encodes CASSYSQETQYF.

V is TRBV19 and J is TRBJ2-3; D gene ambiguous. Trimming pared 3 bases from V and 0 bases from J, leaving 10 bases between. Germline V lookup: CDR1 LNHDA, CDR2 SQIVND (reference sequence). CDR3 length: 15 residues. CDR3 bases: TGTGCCAGTAGTATTAGGCTTACTAGCACAGATACGCAGTATTTT. Translating gives CASSIRLTSTDTQYF.

This chain links TRBV5-1 with TRBJ1-6; D is uncertain. The V gene's germline CDR1 is SGHRS and CDR2 YFSETQ. The V and J ends lost 0 bases and 10 bases respectively, with 14 bases between them. This CDR3 spans 15 amino acids. In DNA, the CDR3 is TGCGCCAGCAGCTTGGTTGTGGGGTCCTCGTCACCCCTCCACTTT. It is translated as CASSLVVGSSSPLHF. Full variable domain (missing parts from reference TRBV5-1 and TRBJ1-6): KAGVTQTPRYLIKTRGQQVTLSCSPISGHRSVSWYQQTPGQGLQFLFEYFSETQRNKGNFPGRFSGRQFSNSRSEMNVSTLELGDSALYLCASSLVVGSSSPLHFGNGTRLTVT.

This chain links TRBV7-9 with TRBJ1-1; D remains ambiguous. The germline CDR1 and CDR2 sequences are SEHNR and FQNEAQ (reference sequence). The V and J ends lost 5 bases and 3 bases respectively, with 10 bases between them. The CDR3 covers 13 residues. The CDR3 here is CASSPRMDTEAFF. CDR3 DNA: TGTGCCAGCAGCCCGCGGATGGACACTGAAGCTTTCTTT.

V is TRBV7-7 and J is TRBJ2-1, with 9 bases aligning to TRBD2. The V gene's germline CDR1 is SSHAT and CDR2 FNYEAQ (reference sequence). The CDR3 is 14 residues long. V was pared by 8 bases and J by 0 bases, with 2 bases of the junction left unmatched. The chain's CDR3 is CASGAGGSYNEQFF. CDR3 nucleotide sequence: TGTGCCAGCGGAGCGGGAGGCTCCTACAATGAGCAGTTCTTC.

The rearrangement uses TRBV25-1 and TRBJ1-6; D is unclear. CDR3 size: 13 residues. V was trimmed by 6 bases and J by 1 base, leaving 4 bases between them. Germline CDR1 MGHDK, CDR2 SYGVNS. The CDR3 region is CASRMSYNSPLHF. Here the CDR3 DNA reads TGTGCCAGCAGGATGTCCTATAATTCACCCCTCCACTTT.

This clone was counted a single time. V is TRBV5-4 and J is TRBJ2-7; no definite D call. CDR1 and CDR2 from the germline V gene are SGHNT and YYREEE (reference sequence). Trimming took off 4 bases at V and 4 bases at J, with 6 bases between the two ends. This CDR3 has 11 residues. The CDR3 spells CASSTQYEQYF. CDR3 coding DNA: TGTGCCAGCAGCACACAATACGAGCAGTACTTC.

The V call is TRBV30, the J call TRBJ1-5; no firm D call. V was cut by 2 bases and J by 11 bases, with 22 bases left in between. Germline V CDR1 and CDR2: GTSNPN, SVGIG (reference sequence). The CDR3 is 15 residues long. The CDR3 loop is CAWSSLGSRFGAQHF. The CDR3 coding sequence is TGTGCCTGGAGTTCCCTGGGATCCAGGTTCGGGGCCCAGCATTTT. Based on the CDR3 plus reference TRBV30 and TRBJ1-5, the full variable domain is SQTIHQWPATLVQPVGSPLSLECTVEGTSNPNLYWYRQAAGRGLQLLFYSVGIGQISSEVPQNLSASRPQDRQFILSSKKLLLSDSGFYLCAWSSLGSRFGAQHFGDGTRLSIL.

This clone was detected once. The chain joins TRBV15 to TRBJ1-1, with D maybe TRBD1 (5 bases). The CDR3 runs to 15 residues. Germline V lookup: CDR1 LNHNV, CDR2 YYDKDF (reference sequence). V was clipped by 1 base and J by 0 bases, with 9 bases between them. In nucleotides, the CDR3 is TGTGCCACCAGCAGAGCCGGGGCCATGAACACTGAAGCTTTCTTT. Residues: CATSRAGAMNTEAFF. Combining the CDR3 with reference TRBV15 and TRBJ1-1 gives the whole variable domain DAMVIQNPRYQVTQFGKPVTLSCSQTLNHNVMYWYQQKSSQAPKLLFHYYDKDFNNEADTPDNFQSRRPNTSFCFLDIRSPGLGDTAMYLCATSRAGAMNTEAFFGQGTRLTVV.

The gene calls are TRBV4-1 and TRBJ1-6, with D possibly TRBD1 on 6 matching bases. The CDR3 runs 14 residues. Trimming shortened V by 1 base and J by 7 bases, and 8 bases separated the two germline ends. Germline CDR1 is MGHRA and CDR2 is YSYEKL. The CDR3: CASSQGTVNSPLHF. The CDR3 bases are TGCGCCAGCAGCCAAGGGACAGTCAATTCACCCCTCCACTTT.

This clone has just a few counts. The chain joins TRBV9 to TRBJ1-2, with a possible D match to TRBD1 (5 bases). This CDR3 comprises 14 residues. Trimming pared 0 bases from V and 13 bases from J, leaving 19 bases between. Germline V CDR1 and CDR2: SGDLS, YYNGEE. In DNA, the CDR3 is TGTGCCAGCAGCGTAGCGATTAGTGGGAACAGGCTCACCTTC. Translation gives CASSVAISGNRLTF.

This rearrangement joins TRBV7-9 to TRBJ1-2; no clear D gene. Trimming left V 4 bases short and J 5 bases short, with 5 bases between. CDR1 and CDR2 from the germline V gene are SEHNR and FQNEAQ (reference sequence). This CDR3 comprises 11 residues. The CDR3 nucleotides read TGTGCCAGCAGCTCGACATATGGCTACACCTTC. This gives the protein CASSSTYGYTF.

This rearrangement joins TRBV19 to TRBJ1-2; 7 bases are a match to TRBD1. CDR1 is LNHDA and CDR2 is SQIVND in the germline V gene (reference sequence). The V and J ends lost 7 bases and 4 bases, in that order; junction bases with no gene match: 3. The CDR3 contains 12 residues. CDR3 nucleotide sequence: TGTGCCAGTAAGGACAGGTCCTATGGCTACACCTTC. Protein product: CASKDRSYGYTF.

This clone was seen a single time. The chain has TRBV5-1 and TRBJ1-1; no definite D call. The CDR3 extends over 13 amino acids. The V gene lost 1 base and the J gene lost 2 bases, with 6 bases spanning the gap. Germline assignment: CDR1 SGHRS and CDR2 YFSETQ. CDR3 sequence reads: CASSLTDNTEAFF. CDR3 DNA sequence: TGCGCCAGCAGCTTGACAGATAACACTGAAGCTTTCTTT.

The chain's CDR3 is CASSGPGEETQYF. In DNA form, the CDR3 reads TGCGCCAGCAGCGGCCCAGGGGAGGAGACCCAGTACTTC. The V gene is TRBV5-1, the J gene TRBJ2-5, with TRBD1 as a possible D gene (6 bases). In germline, CDR1 is SGHRS, CDR2 YFSETQ. The CDR3 contains 13 residues. The V and J ends lost 4 bases and 5 bases respectively, with 12 bases between them.

The gene calls are TRBV5-1 and TRBJ2-7; 8 bases are a match to TRBD2. The germline V gene encodes CDR1 SGHRS and CDR2 YFSETQ. V lost 3 bases to trimming and J lost 3 bases; unmatched junction nucleotides: 8. This CDR3 is 15 amino acids long. Here the CDR3 DNA reads TGCGCCAGCAGCTACCTGGCGGGGGGCTACTACGAGCAGTACTTC. Its translation is CASSYLAGGYYEQYF.